This T cell receptor beta chain derives from a study of radiation and T cells in renal cell carcinoma. General study results and limits: In blood, top tumor clones expanded by 2 weeks, shrinking by 4.

With respect to this clone: The antigen remains unidentified.

TCRdb keeps only in-frame clones here, not all; method: immunoSEQ multiplex PCR. The top ten clones hold under 20% of a sample with about 150,000 clones, approximately 86% of them seen once. Described time point: blood 4 weeks post-SBRT, at nephrectomy. Treatment described: 15 Gy SBRT to primary tumor, nephrectomy 4 weeks later. Nephrectomy followed 15 Gy stereotactic body radiation by 4 weeks. Radiation-treated patients gave blood at baseline, week 2 and week 4. The patient's renal cell carcinoma had clear cell pathology. CDR3 length: 13 amino acids. Germline values: CDR1 MDHEN, CDR2 SYDVKM. V was clipped by 8 bases and J by 6 bases; unmatched bases: 6.

The sequencing here drew on blood, taken from a patient whose treatment included radiotherapy and nephrectomy. This receptor was taken from a woman between 45 and 60 years old with renal cell carcinoma. The gene calls are TRBV28 and TRBJ2-7; 11 positions match TRBD1. CDR3 in amino acids: CASGRGQGAEQYF. In nucleotides, the CDR3 is TGTGCCAGCGGTCGAGGACAGGGGGCCGAGCAGTACTTC.